This record covers a single T cell receptor (beta chain). The sample's time point: before trial treatment. The donors' treatment consisted of nivolumab, ipilimumab, aspirin, low-dose cyclophosphamide and low-dose radiotherapy. First-strand cDNA relied on TRAV- and TRBV-specific primers spanning alpha and beta chains. TCR amplification used roughly 18 PCR cycles, a constant-region primer and a V-primer adapter. TCRdb called the reads again in MiXCR, with one record for every CDR3 protein. The repertoire holds some 39,000 distinct CDR3 sequences, with 25% to 40% as singletons. Germline-derived CDR1 and CDR2 are SGHDT and YYEEEE. V lost 3 bases to trimming and J lost 6 bases; unmatched junction nucleotides: 13. The CDR3 sequence is 18 residues long. The data were taken from a study of low-dose radiotherapy and immunotherapy resistance in tumors. Background on the study: Each patient was administered nivolumab intravenously at 240 mg, which was a flat dose, every two weeks, along with intravenous ipilimumab at 1 mg/kg every six weeks.

This receptor was taken from a male donor with gallbladder cancer. J is TRBJ2-2 and V is TRBV5-6; 11 positions match TRBD2. The specimen was PBMCs, collected before treatment. In nucleotides, the CDR3 is TGTGCCAGCAGCTCTTTACTAGCGGGAGAATTTGTAGCCGGGGAGCTGTTTTTT. Protein: CASSSLLAGEFVAGELFF.